This note documents a single T cell receptor beta chain sequence. CDR1 and CDR2 (germline): MNHEY, SVGAGI. The germline V and J ends were trimmed by 0 bases and 0 bases, with 15 bases remaining between them. This CDR3 comprises 18 residues. TCRdb re-analysed the 5' RACE reads in MiXCR, keeping a single row per CDR3 protein. The sample yields 350,000 to 450,000 distinct CDR3 sequences, less than 20% seen once. This sample was included in a study of identical twins. The receptor was isolated from a man aged 50 to 60 in good health. The sample comprised naive T cells sorted from blood. This chain connects TRBV6-5 to TRBJ2-1, with D tentatively TRBD1 (5 bases). CDR3 DNA sequence: TGTGCCAGCAGTTACTCGATCCCAGGGCTTAGCTCCTACAATGAGCAGTTCTTC. Its protein is CASSYSIPGLSSYNEQFF.